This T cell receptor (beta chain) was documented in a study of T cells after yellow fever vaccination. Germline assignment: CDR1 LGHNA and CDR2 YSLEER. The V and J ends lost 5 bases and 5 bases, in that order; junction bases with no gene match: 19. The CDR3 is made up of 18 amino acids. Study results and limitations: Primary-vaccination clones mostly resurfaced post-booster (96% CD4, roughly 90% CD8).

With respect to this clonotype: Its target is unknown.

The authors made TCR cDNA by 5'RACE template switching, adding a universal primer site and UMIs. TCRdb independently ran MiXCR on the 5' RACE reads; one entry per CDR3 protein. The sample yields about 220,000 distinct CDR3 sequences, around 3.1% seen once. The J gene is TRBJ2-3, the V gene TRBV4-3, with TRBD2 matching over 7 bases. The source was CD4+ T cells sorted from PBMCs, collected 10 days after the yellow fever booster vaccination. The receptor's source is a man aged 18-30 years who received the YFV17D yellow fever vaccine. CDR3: CASSSRAPQRGLEDTQYF. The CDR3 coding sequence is TGCGCCAGCAGCTCCCGAGCCCCGCAGCGGGGTTTAGAAGATACGCAGTATTTT.